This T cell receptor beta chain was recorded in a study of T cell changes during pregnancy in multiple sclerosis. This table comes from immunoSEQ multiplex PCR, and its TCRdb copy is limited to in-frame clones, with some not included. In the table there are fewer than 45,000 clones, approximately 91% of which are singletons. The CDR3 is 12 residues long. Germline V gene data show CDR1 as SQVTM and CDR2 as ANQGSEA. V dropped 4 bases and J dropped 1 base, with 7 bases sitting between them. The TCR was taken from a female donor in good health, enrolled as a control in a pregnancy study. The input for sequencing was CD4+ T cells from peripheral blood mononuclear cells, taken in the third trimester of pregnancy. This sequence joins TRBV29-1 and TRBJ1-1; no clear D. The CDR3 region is CSVVSGNTEAFF. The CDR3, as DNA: TGCAGCGTTGTAAGCGGGAACACTGAAGCTTTCTTT.